This T cell receptor beta chain was found in a study of blood T cell repertoires in COVID-19. Per the original methods: Nucleated cell counts were estimated from reference gene primer amplification. Sequencing used immunoSEQ multiplex PCR; TCRdb keeps in-frame clones, though not all of them. The V and J calls and clone size are taken from that table; D and trimming were inferred from the DNA. The profile covers roughly 160,000 clones, with approximately 86% appearing a single time and roughly 20% taken by the ten largest. Adults between roughly 18 and 95 years of age took part from fewer than 30 US areas. Participants reported their clinical history, and cohort assignment relied on those reports. All recovered Cohort 3 donors got two negative PCRs, got clearance, or saw symptom resolution. V shed 1 base, J shed 7 bases, and the junction held 17 bases outside the gene matches. Germline-derived CDR1 and CDR2 are MDHEN and SYDVKM. CDR3 length: 19 residues.

The TCR originated in a man aged 60 to 69 who had recovered from COVID-19. The rearrangement joins TRBV28 to TRBJ2-1, with 9 bases lining up with TRBD2. Material: PBMCs or T cells enriched from blood (not recorded which). The CDR3 is CASSLFLGVQREAPNEQFF. CDR3 in DNA: TGTGCCAGCAGTTTATTTTTGGGGGTTCAGCGGGAGGCCCCTAATGAGCAGTTCTTC.